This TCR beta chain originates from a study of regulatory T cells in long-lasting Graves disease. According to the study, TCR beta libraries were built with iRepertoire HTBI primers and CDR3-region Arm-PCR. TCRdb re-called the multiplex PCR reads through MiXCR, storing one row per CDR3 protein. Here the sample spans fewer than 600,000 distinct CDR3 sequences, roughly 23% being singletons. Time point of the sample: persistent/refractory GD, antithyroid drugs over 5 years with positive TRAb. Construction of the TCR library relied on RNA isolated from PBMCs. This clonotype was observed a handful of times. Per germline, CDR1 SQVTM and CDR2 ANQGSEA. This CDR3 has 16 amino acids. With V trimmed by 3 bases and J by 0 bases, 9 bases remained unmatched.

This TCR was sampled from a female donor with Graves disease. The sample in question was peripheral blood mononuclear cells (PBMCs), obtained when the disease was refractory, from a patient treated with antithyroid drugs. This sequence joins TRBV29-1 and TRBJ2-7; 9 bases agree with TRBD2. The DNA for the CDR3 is TGCAGCGTTGAGGGACTAGCCACAAAGGGCTCCTACGAGCAGTACTTC. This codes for CSVEGLATKGSYEQYF.